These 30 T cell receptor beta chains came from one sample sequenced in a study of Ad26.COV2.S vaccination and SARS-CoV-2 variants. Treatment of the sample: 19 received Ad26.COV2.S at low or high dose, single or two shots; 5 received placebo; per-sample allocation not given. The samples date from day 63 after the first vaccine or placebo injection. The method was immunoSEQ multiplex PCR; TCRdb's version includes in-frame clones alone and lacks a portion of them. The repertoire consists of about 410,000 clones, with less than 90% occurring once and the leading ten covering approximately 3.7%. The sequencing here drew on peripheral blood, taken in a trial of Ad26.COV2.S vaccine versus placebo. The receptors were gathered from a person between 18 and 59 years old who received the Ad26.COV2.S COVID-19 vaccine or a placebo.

This chain's CDR3 is CASRPGTDNQPQHF. In DNA, the CDR3 is TGTGCCAGCAGGCCTGGGACGGACAATCAGCCCCAGCATTTT. V usage is TRBV2 and J usage is TRBJ1-5; D is perhaps TRBD1 (5 bases). V lost 6 bases and J 3 bases, leaving 12 bases between the germline ends. Germline V CDR1 and CDR2: SNHLY, FYNNEI. The CDR3 sequence is 14 residues long.

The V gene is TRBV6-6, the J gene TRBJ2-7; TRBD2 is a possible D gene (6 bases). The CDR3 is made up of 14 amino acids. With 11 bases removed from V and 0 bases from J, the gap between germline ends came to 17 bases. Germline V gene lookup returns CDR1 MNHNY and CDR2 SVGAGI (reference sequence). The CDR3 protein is CAAGPAGSSYEQYF. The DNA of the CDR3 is TGTGCCGCAGGGCCGGCGGGGAGCTCCTACGAGCAGTACTTC.

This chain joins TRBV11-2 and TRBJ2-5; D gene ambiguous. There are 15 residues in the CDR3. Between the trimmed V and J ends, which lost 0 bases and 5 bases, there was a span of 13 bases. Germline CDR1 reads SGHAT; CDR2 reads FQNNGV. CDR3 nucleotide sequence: TGTGCCAGCAGCTTAGATATCCAGGCGGCTGAGACCCAGTACTTC. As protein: CASSLDIQAAETQYF.

The CDR3 DNA sequence: TGTGCCAGCAGCCCTTGGAAAAGGGCAGGAAACGCTGAGGGCCGGCAGCCCCAGCATTTT. Amino acid sequence: CASSPWKRAGNAEGRQPQHF. The chain couples TRBV5-4 to TRBJ1-5, with unresolved D. Per germline, CDR1 SGHNT and CDR2 YYREEE (reference sequence). The CDR3 is 20 residues long. Trimming took off 4 bases at V and 7 bases at J, with 33 bases between the two ends.

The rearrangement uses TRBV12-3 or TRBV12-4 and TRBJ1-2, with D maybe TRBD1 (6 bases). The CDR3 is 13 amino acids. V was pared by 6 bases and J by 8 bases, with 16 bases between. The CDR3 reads CASRGQTYKGYTF. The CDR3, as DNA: TGTGCCAGCAGAGGACAGACGTATAAGGGCTACACCTTC.

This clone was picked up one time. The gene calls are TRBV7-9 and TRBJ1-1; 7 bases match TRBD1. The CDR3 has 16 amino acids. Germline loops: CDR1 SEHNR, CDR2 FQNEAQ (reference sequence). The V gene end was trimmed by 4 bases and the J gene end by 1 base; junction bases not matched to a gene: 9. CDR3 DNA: TGTGCCAGCAGCTCCCTACAGGGGCCACCGAACACTGAAGCTTTCTTT. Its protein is CASSSLQGPPNTEAFF.

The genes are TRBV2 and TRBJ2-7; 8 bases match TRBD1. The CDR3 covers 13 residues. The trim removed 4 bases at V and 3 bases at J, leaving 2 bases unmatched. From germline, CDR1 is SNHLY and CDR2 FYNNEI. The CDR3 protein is CASSGTGNYEQYF. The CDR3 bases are TGTGCCAGCAGTGGGACAGGGAACTACGAGCAGTACTTC.

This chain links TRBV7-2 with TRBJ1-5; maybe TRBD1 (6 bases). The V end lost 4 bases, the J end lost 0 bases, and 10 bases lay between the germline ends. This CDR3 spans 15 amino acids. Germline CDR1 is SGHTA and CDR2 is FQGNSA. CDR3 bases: TGTGCCAGCAGCTGGACAGTCTATAGCAATCAGCCCCAGCATTTT. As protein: CASSWTVYSNQPQHF.

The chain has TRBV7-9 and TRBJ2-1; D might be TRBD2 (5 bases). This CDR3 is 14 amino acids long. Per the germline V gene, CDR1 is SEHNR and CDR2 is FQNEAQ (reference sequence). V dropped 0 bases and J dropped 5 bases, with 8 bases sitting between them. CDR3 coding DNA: TGTGCCAGCAGCTTAGCGCTCGGGAACAATGAGCAGTTCTTC. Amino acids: CASSLALGNNEQFF. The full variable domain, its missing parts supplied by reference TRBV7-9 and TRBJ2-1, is DTGVSQNPRHKITKRGQNVTFRCDPISEHNRLYWYRQTLGQGPEFLTYFQNEAQLEKSRLLSDRFSAERPKGSFSTLEIQRTEQGDSAMYLCASSLALGNNEQFFGPGTRLTVL.

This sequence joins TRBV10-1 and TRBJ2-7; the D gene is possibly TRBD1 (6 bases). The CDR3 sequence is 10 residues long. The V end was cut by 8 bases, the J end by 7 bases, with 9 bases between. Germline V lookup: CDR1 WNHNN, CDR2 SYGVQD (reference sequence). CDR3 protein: CASFGQEQYF. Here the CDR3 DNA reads TGCGCCAGCTTCGGACAGGAGCAGTACTTC.

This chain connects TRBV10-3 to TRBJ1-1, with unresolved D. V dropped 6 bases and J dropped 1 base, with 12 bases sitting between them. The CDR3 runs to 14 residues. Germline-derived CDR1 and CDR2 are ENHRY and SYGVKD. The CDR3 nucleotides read TGTGCCATCAGCACCACTGACGGGAACACTGAAGCTTTCTTT. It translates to CAISTTDGNTEAFF.

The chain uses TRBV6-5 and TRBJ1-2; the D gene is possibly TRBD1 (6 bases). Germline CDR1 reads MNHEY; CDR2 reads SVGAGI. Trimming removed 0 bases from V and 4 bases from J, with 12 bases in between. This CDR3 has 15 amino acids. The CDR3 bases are TGTGCCAGCAGTTACTCGAGTGCAGGGGTCTATGGCTACACCTTC. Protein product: CASSYSSAGVYGYTF.

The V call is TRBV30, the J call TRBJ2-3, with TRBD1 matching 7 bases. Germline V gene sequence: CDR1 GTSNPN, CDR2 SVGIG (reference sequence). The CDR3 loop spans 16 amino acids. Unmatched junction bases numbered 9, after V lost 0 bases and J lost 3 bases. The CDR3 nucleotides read TGTGCCTGGAGTGTGCAGGGGGTGGTGGGGACAGATACGCAGTATTTT. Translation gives CAWSVQGVVGTDTQYF.

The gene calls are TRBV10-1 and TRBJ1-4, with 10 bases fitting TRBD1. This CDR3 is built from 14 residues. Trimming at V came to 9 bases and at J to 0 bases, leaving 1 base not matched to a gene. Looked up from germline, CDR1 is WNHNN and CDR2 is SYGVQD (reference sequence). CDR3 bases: TGCGCCAGGACAGGGGGCGCAACTAATGAAAAACTGTTTTTT. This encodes CARTGGATNEKLFF.

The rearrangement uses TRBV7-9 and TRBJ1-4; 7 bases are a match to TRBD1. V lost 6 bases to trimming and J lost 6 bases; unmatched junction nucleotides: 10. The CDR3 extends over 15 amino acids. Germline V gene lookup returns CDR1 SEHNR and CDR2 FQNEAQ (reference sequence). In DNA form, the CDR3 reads TGTGCCAGCAGTCCGACAGGGACGAGGGATGAAAAACTGTTTTTT. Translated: CASSPTGTRDEKLFF.

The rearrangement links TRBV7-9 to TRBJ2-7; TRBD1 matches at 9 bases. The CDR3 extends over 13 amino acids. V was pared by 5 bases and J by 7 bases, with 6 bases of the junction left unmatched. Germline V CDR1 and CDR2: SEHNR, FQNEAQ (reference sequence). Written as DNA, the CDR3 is TGTGCCAGCAGCAGACCGACAGGGGGAGAGCAGTACTTC. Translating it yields CASSRPTGGEQYF.

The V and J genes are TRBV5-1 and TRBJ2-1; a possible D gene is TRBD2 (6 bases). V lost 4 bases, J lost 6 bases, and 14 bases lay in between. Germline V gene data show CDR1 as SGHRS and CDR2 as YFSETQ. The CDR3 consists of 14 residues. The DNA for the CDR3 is TGCGCCAGCAGCCCCGGGGTAGCGGCCAATGAGCAGTTCTTC. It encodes CASSPGVAANEQFF.

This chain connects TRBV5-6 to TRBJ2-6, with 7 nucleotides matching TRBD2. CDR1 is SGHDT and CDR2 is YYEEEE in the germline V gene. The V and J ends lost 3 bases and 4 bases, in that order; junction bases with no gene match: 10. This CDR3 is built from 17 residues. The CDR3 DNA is TGTGCCAGCAGCTCGGGAGGTGGGGTCTGGGGGGCCAACGTCCTGACTTTC. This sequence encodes CASSSGGGVWGANVLTF.

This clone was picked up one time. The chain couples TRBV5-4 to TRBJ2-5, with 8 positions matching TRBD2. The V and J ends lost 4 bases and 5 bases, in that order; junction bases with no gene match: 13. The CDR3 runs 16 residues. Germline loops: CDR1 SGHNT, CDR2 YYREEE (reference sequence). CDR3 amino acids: CASSLTSGLGIETQYF. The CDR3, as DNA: TGTGCCAGCAGCCTAACTAGCGGCCTCGGTATTGAGACCCAGTACTTC.

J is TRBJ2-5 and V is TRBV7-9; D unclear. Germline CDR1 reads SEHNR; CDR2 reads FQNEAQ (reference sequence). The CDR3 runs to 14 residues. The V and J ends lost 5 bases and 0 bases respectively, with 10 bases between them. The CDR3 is CASSTWTDQETQYF. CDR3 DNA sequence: TGTGCCAGCAGCACCTGGACGGACCAAGAGACCCAGTACTTC.

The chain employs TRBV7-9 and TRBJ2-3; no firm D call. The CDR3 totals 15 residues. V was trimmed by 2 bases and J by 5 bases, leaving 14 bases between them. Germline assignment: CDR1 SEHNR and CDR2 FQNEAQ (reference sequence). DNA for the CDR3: TGTGCCAGCAGCTTATCTCCTGCATATAGAGATACGCAGTATTTT. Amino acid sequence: CASSLSPAYRDTQYF.

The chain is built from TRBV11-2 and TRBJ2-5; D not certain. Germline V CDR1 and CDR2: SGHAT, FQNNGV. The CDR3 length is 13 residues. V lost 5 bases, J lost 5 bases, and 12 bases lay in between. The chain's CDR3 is CASSPFLRETQYF. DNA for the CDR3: TGTGCCAGCAGCCCATTCTTGAGGGAGACCCAGTACTTC.

The DNA of the CDR3 is TGTGCCAGCAGTTTATCGGGACAGGAGAATCAGCCCCAGCATTTT. It encodes CASSLSGQENQPQHF. The chain joins TRBV27 to TRBJ1-5; 8 nucleotides match TRBD1. Germline V gene sequence: CDR1 MNHEY, CDR2 SMNVEV (reference sequence). The CDR3 totals 15 residues. Unmatched junction bases numbered 2, after V lost 0 bases and J lost 4 bases.

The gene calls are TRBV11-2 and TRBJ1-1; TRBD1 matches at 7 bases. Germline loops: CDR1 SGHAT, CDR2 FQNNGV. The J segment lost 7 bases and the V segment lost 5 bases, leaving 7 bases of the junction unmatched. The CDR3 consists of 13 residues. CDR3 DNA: TGTGCCAGCAGCCTTGGGACAGACATTGAAGCTTTCTTT. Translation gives CASSLGTDIEAFF.

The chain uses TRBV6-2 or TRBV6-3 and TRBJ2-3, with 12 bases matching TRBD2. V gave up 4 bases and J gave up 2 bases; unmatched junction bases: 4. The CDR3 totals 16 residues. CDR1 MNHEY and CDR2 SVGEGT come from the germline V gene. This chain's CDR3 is CASSLGLAGFTDTQYF. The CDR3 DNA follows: TGTGCCAGCAGTTTAGGACTAGCGGGGTTCACAGATACGCAGTATTTT.

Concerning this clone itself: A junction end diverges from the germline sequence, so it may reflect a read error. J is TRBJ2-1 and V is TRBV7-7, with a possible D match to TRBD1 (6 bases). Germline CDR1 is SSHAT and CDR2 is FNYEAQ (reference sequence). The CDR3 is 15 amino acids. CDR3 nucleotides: TGTGCTAGCAGCTTAGACCCTACAGGGATGGATGAGCAGTTCTTC. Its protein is CASSLDPTGMDEQFF.

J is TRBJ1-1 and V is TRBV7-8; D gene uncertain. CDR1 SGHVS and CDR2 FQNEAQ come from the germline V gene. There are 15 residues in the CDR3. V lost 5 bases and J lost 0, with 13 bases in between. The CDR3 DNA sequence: TGTGCCAGCAGCCCTAGTCGGTTAATGAACACTGAAGCTTTCTTT. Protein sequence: CASSPSRLMNTEAFF.

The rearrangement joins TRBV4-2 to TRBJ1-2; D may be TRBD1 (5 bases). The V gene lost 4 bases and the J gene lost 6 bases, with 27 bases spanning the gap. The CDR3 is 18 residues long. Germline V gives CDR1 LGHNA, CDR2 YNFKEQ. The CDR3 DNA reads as TGTGCCAGCAGCCCCCTCGGAGCAGGGTCCCTAATAGGGAATGGCTACACCTTC. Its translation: CASSPLGAGSLIGNGYTF.

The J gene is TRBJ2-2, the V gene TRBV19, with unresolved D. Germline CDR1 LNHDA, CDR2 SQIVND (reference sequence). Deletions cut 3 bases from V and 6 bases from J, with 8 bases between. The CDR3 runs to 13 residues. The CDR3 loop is CASSISLAGELFF. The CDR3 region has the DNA TGTGCCAGTAGTATTTCCTTAGCCGGGGAGCTGTTTTTT.

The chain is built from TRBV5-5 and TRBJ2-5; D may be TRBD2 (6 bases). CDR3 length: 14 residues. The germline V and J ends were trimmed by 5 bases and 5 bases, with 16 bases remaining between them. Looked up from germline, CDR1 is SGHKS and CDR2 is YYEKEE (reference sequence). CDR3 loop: CASRSLASGETQYF. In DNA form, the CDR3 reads TGTGCCAGCAGATCTCTAGCGAGCGGCGAGACCCAGTACTTC.